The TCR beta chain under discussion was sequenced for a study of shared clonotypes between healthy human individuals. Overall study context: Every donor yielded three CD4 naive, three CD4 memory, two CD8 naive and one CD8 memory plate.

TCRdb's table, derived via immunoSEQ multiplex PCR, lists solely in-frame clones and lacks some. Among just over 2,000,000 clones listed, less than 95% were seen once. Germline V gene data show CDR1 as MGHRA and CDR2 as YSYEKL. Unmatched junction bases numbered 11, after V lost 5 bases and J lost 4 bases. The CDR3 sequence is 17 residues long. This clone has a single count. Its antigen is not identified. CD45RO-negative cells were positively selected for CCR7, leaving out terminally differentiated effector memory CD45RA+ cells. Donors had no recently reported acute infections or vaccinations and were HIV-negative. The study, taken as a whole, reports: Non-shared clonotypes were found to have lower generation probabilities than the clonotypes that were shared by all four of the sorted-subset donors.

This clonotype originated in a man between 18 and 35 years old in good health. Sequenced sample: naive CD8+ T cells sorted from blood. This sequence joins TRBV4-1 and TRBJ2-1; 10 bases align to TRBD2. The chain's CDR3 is CASSSSYTSGDYNEQFF. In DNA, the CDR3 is TGCGCCAGCAGCTCAAGCTATACTAGCGGGGATTACAATGAGCAGTTCTTC.